Sequencing of this TCR beta chain was carried out in a study of T cells in Graves' hyperthyroidism and ophthalmopathy. Study conclusions and caveats: Researchers report that a 13 V-J model separated ophthalmopathy from stable hyperthyroidism. Blood shared most expanded thyroid clonotypes above 0.001.

Under 3 months was the duration of disease in ophthalmopathy patients, who also had a Clinical Activity Score of at least 3 and a NOSPECS grade of at least 4. Researchers barred patients who had uncontrolled infection, other autoimmune disease, pregnancy or lactation. RNA transcripts served as the template for amplifying TCR beta CDR3 regions. The study used the HTBI primer set for a first-round RT-PCR of the TCR CDR3. TCRdb ran MiXCR on the multiplex PCR reads and lists one entry per CDR3 protein. The table shows roughly 350,000 distinct CDR3 sequences, with roughly 15% occurring only once. This clonotype was seen ten or more times. Its specificity is unknown. Germline CDR1 and CDR2: LNHDA and SQIVND (reference sequence). The germline V and J ends were trimmed by 7 bases and 1 base, with 12 bases remaining between them. This CDR3 spans 14 amino acids.

This chain uses TRBV19 with TRBJ2-3; D may be TRBD1 or TRBD2 (5 bases each). This TCR came from a woman aged 35 to 49 with Graves' ophthalmopathy. Input material: blood. CDR3 in DNA: TGTGCCAGTAATGTGGGGGTCGGCACAGATACGCAGTATTTT. This encodes CASNVGVGTDTQYF.